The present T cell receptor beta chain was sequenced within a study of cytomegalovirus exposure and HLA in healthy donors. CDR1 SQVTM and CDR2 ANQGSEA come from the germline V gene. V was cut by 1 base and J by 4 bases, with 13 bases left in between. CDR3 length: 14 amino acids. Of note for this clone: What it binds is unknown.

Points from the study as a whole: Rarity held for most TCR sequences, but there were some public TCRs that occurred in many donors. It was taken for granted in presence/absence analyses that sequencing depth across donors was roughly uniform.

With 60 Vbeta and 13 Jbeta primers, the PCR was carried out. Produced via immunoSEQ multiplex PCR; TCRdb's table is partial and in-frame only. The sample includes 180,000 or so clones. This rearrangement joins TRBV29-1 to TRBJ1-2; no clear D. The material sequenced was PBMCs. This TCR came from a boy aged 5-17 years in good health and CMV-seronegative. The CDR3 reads CSVEAPEALYGYTF. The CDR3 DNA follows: TGCAGCGTTGAAGCCCCCGAGGCACTCTATGGCTACACCTTC.